A selection of T cell receptor beta chains follows, all from one sample in a study of T cell clones after liver transplantation. This table comes from immunoSEQ multiplex PCR, and its TCRdb copy is limited to in-frame clones, with some not included. The sample carries some 80,000 clones, less than 90% recorded once. Sequences were derived from CD4+ T cells from blood, sampled 48 months after liver transplant. Receptors were obtained from a human patient who received a liver transplant. The graft donor may have contributed some T cells. CDR3s include the opening cysteine and the closing phenylalanine or tryptophan. D genes are given only for firm matches. Clone size is not always given. Where it is, it says once, few, many or a class for expanded clones.

j_gene,d_gene,v_gene,abundance,CDR3aa,CDR3nt
TRBJ2-4,TRBD2,TRBV6-5,NA,CASSYTSGGVDIQYF,TGTGCCAGCAGTTACACTAGCGGGGGGGTGGACATTCAGTACTTC
TRBJ2-1,TRBD2,TRBV5-4,NA,CASSLSISGRLSEQFF,TGTGCCAGCAGCTTGTCAATAAGCGGGAGATTGAGTGAGCAGTTCTTC
TRBJ1-1,NA,TRBV7-2,NA,CASSLALPGVTEAFF,TGTGCCAGCAGCTTAGCGCTTCCAGGGGTCACTGAAGCTTTCTTT
TRBJ1-2,NA,TRBV28,NA,CASNYGRGDYGYTF,TGTGCCAGCAACTATGGGAGGGGCGACTATGGCTACACCTTC
TRBJ2-5,NA,TRBV14,NA,CASSQEQQFSETQYF,TGTGCCAGCAGCCAAGAACAACAGTTTTCGGAGACCCAGTACTTC
TRBJ1-1,NA,TRBV5-5,NA,CASSLVFRASNTEAFF,TGTGCCAGCAGCTTGGTCTTCCGGGCCTCTAACACTGAAGCTTTCTTT
TRBJ1-2,NA,TRBV6-5,NA,CASRTTNYGYTF,TGTGCCAGCAGAACAACTAACTATGGCTACACCTTC
TRBJ2-4,TRBD2,TRBV14,NA,CASSQASGSRYIQYF,TGTGCCAGCAGCCAGGCTAGCGGGAGTAGATACATTCAGTACTTC
TRBJ2-3,NA,TRBV6-5,NA,CASSPHEQGGNTQYF,TGTGCCAGCAGTCCCCACGAGCAGGGGGGAAATACGCAGTATTTT
TRBJ2-5,NA,TRBV2,once,CASSGLGQETQYF,TGTGCCAGCAGTGGCCTGGGTCAAGAGACCCAGTACTTC
TRBJ1-2,TRBD1,TRBV19,NA,CASSFSGTGGNGYTF,TGTGCCAGTAGTTTCTCCGGGACAGGGGGCAATGGCTACACCTTC
TRBJ2-3,NA,TRBV19,once,CASSAERTDTQYF,TGTGCCAGTAGTGCCGAAAGGACGGATACGCAGTATTTT
TRBJ1-3,TRBD1,TRBV10-3,NA,CAISGKGQGAGNTIYF,TGTGCCATCAGTGGGAAGGGACAGGGGGCTGGAAACACCATATATTTT
TRBJ2-5,TRBD2,TRBV29-1,NA,CSVEGPTSGETQYF,TGCAGCGTTGAAGGCCCCACTAGCGGGGAGACCCAGTACTTC
TRBJ2-2,NA,TRBV9,NA,CASSVRRGPSAGELFF,TGTGCCAGCAGCGTAAGGCGGGGGCCTTCAGCAGGGGAGCTGTTTTTT
TRBJ2-7,NA,TRBV11-3,NA,CASSLSPLGEQYF,TGTGCCAGCAGCTTGAGTCCACTCGGCGAGCAGTACTTC
TRBJ2-2,TRBD1,TRBV30,NA,CAWEPGQNFYSTGELFF,TGTGCCTGGGAACCGGGACAGAACTTTTATTCCACCGGGGAGCTGTTTTTT
TRBJ1-6,TRBD1,TRBV2,NA,CASRDRGRRTYNSPLHF,TGTGCCAGTAGGGACAGGGGTCGAAGGACCTATAATTCACCCCTCCACTTT
TRBJ1-5,TRBD1,TRBV11-2,NA,CASSLPRGTQHF,TGTGCCAGCAGCTTACCCAGGGGGACCCAGCATTTT
TRBJ2-7,TRBD2,TRBV5-1,NA,CASSLVASTSGRYEQYF,TGCGCCAGCAGCTTGGTAGCCTCGACTAGCGGGCGTTACGAGCAGTACTTC
TRBJ1-1,NA,TRBV19,medium-sized,CASSDGQGRDMNTEAFF,TGTGCCAGTAGTGACGGGCAGGGGCGTGATATGAACACTGAAGCTTTCTTT
TRBJ2-1,TRBD2,TRBV11-3,once,CASSPGLAGYNEQFF,TGTGCCAGCAGCCCGGGACTAGCGGGATACAATGAGCAGTTCTTC
TRBJ2-2,NA,TRBV5-1,NA,CASSLVRQGSYTGELFF,TGCGCCAGCAGCTTGGTTCGGCAGGGTAGTTATACCGGGGAGCTGTTTTTT
TRBJ2-1,TRBD1,TRBV6-5,few,CASRPTGTGQNEQFF,TGTGCCAGCAGACCGACCGGGACAGGGCAGAATGAGCAGTTCTTC
TRBJ1-1,NA,TRBV28,NA,CASSPLNTEAFF,TGTGCCAGCAGTCCCTTGAACACTGAAGCTTTCTTT
TRBJ1-5,NA,TRBV19,NA,CASTPQGEGNQPQHF,TGTGCCAGTACCCCACAAGGTGAGGGCAATCAGCCCCAGCATTTT
TRBJ2-1,NA,TRBV19,NA,CASSMPQEFSEQFF,TGTGCCAGTAGTATGCCCCAGGAGTTCAGTGAGCAGTTCTTC
TRBJ1-1,NA,TRBV6-4,few,CASRDGDRSTEAFF,TGTGCCAGCAGGGACGGAGACAGAAGCACTGAAGCTTTCTTT
TRBJ2-1,NA,TRBV25-1,NA,CASSRSLGSYNEQFF,TGTGCCAGCTCCCGCAGTTTGGGGTCCTACAATGAGCAGTTCTTC
TRBJ2-3,NA,TRBV7-2,NA,CASSLGLNTQYF,TGTGCCAGCAGCTTAGGGCTAAATACGCAGTATTTT
TRBJ2-5,NA,TRBV6-6,NA,CASSRGHQETQYF,TGTGCCAGCAGTCGAGGACACCAAGAGACCCAGTACTTC
TRBJ1-4,NA,TRBV19,NA,CASSNTENEKLFF,TGTGCCAGTAGCAACACAGAGAATGAAAAACTGTTTTTT
TRBJ2-2,TRBD2,TRBV7-7,NA,CASSHLAGGMAGELFF,TGTGCTAGCAGCCACTTAGCGGGAGGAATGGCCGGGGAGCTGTTTTTT
TRBJ2-3,NA,TRBV28,NA,CASRTTLASTDTQYF,TGTGCCAGCAGAACAACCCTAGCTAGCACAGATACGCAGTATTTT
TRBJ2-3,NA,TRBV7-9,NA,CALNGGGNRLADTQYF,TGTGCCCTTAATGGCGGCGGGAATCGGCTGGCAGATACGCAGTATTTT
TRBJ1-1,NA,TRBV5-6,NA,CASSPGRYTEAFF,TGTGCCAGCAGCCCGGGTCGGTACACTGAAGCTTTCTTT
TRBJ2-3,TRBD2,TRBV7-3,NA,CASSPIEGGRSDTQYF,TGTGCCAGCAGCCCGATAGAGGGCGGGAGGTCTGATACGCAGTATTTT
TRBJ2-3,NA,TRBV4-3,NA,CASSQRPSGTQYF,TGCGCCAGCAGCCAGAGACCCAGCGGTACGCAGTATTTT
TRBJ2-3,NA,TRBV7-2,once,CASSQSAGGLADTQYF,TGTGCCAGCAGCCAGTCAGCTGGGGGGTTGGCAGATACGCAGTATTTT
TRBJ1-2,NA,TRBV2,NA,CASSRDMKLYTF,TGTGCCAGCAGCCGGGACATGAAGTTGTACACCTTC
TRBJ2-7,TRBD2,TRBV5-6,NA,CASSSGPSGRAYEQYF,TGTGCCAGCAGTTCGGGGCCTAGCGGGAGGGCCTACGAGCAGTACTTC
TRBJ2-5,TRBD2,TRBV5-1,NA,CASRGTSGQETQYF,TGCGCCAGCAGAGGAACTAGCGGCCAAGAGACCCAGTACTTC
TRBJ1-1,TRBD1,TRBV29-1,few,CSADRDLKAFF,TGCAGCGCAGACAGGGATCTAAAAGCTTTCTTT
TRBJ2-7,TRBD1,TRBV6-5,NA,CASSSRTGGDYEQYF,TGTGCCAGCAGTTCCCGGACAGGGGGAGACTACGAGCAGTACTTC
TRBJ1-6,NA,TRBV18,few,CASSTGTNNSPLHF,TGTGCCAGCTCAACCGGGACAAACAATTCACCCCTCCACTTT
TRBJ2-3,NA,TRBV28,NA,CASSLVPDLTDTQYF,TGTGCCAGCAGTTTAGTACCGGACCTCACAGATACGCAGTATTTT
TRBJ2-3,TRBD2,TRBV5-1,NA,CASSFSGSPADTQYF,TGCGCCAGCAGCTTCAGCGGGAGCCCGGCAGATACGCAGTATTTT
TRBJ2-5,NA,TRBV12-1,NA,CASTPPQETQYF,TGTGCCAGCACCCCCCCCCAAGAGACCCAGTACTTC
TRBJ1-2,TRBD1,TRBV5-4,NA,CASSFSRDRVDGYTF,TGTGCCAGCAGCTTTTCTCGGGACAGGGTTGATGGCTACACCTTC
TRBJ1-2,NA,TRBV4-1,NA,CASSQDAGPGYTF,TGCGCCAGCAGCCAAGATGCGGGGCCTGGCTACACCTTC
TRBJ1-2,TRBD1,TRBV4-2,NA,CASSQGWGAQTGPVGYTF,TGTGCCAGCAGCCAAGGGTGGGGTGCCCAGACAGGGCCGGTAGGCTACACCTTC
TRBJ2-7,TRBD1,TRBV5-4,once,CASSSRDRGPYEQYF,TGTGCCAGCAGCTCCCGGGACAGGGGACCCTACGAGCAGTACTTC
TRBJ2-7,NA,TRBV5-6,NA,CASSLRQWSFEQYF,TGTGCCAGCAGCTTGCGTCAGTGGTCTTTCGAGCAGTACTTC
TRBJ2-7,NA,TRBV5-6,NA,CASSSYGRDSWQYF,TGTGCCAGCAGCTCATATGGGCGGGACTCCTGGCAGTACTTC
TRBJ2-7,NA,TRBV27,NA,CASRPTSPVYEQYF,TGTGCCAGCAGACCAACTAGCCCAGTCTACGAGCAGTACTTC
TRBJ2-1,TRBD2,TRBV7-2,NA,CASSFLAGGNNEQFF,TGTGCCAGCAGCTTCCTAGCGGGGGGAAACAATGAGCAGTTCTTC
TRBJ1-1,NA,TRBV1,medium-sized,CTRTGRTSTEAFF,TGCACCAGGACGGGACGGACTTCCACTGAAGCTTTCTTT
TRBJ1-1,TRBD1,TRBV4-2,medium-sized,CASSQARDRGLNEAFF,TGTGCCAGCAGCCAAGCCCGGGACAGGGGGCTGAATGAAGCTTTCTTT
TRBJ2-7,NA,TRBV5-4,once,CASSYITGPVEQYF,TGTGCCAGCAGCTATATAACAGGGCCGGTCGAGCAGTACTTC